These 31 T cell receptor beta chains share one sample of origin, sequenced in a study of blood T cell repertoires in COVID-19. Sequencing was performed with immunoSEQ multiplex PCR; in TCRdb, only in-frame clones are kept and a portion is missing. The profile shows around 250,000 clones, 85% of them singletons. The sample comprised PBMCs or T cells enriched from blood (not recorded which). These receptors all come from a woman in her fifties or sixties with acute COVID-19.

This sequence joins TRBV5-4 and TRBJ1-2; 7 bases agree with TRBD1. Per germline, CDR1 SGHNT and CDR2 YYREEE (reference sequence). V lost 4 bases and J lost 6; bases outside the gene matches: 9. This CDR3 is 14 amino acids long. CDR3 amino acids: CASSRDSDPHGYTF. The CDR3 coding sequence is TGTGCCAGCAGCCGGGACAGTGATCCGCATGGCTACACCTTC.

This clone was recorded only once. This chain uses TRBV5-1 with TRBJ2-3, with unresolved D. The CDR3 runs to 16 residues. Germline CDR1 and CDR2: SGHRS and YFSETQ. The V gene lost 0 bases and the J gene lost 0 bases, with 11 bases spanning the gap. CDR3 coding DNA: TGCGCCAGCAGCTTGGGGGCAGATTCTAGCACAGATACGCAGTATTTT. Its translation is CASSLGADSSTDTQYF.

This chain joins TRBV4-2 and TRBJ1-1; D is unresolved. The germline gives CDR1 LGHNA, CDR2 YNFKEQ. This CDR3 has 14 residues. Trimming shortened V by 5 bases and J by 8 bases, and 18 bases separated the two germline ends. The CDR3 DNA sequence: TGTGCCAGCAGCTCTAACCGTCCGGTAGAGGAAGCTTTCTTT. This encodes CASSSNRPVEEAFF.

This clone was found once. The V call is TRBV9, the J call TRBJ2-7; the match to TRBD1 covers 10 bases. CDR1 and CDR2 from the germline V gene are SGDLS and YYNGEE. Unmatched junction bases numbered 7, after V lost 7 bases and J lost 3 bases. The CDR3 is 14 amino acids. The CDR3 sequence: CASSWGTGDYEQYF. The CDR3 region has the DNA TGTGCCAGCTCTTGGGGGACAGGGGACTACGAGCAGTACTTC.

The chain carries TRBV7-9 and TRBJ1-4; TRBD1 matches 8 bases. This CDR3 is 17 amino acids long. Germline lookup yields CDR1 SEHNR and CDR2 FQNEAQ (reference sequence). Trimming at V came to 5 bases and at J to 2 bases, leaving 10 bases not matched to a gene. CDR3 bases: TGTGCCAGCAGCCTAAGACAGGGGAGGGGGACTAATGAAAAACTGTTTTTT. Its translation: CASSLRQGRGTNEKLFF.

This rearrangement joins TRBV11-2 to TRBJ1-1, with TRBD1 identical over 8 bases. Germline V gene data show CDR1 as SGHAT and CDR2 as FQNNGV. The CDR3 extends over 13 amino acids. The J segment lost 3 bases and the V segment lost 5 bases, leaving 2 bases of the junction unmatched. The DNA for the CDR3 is TGTGCCAGCAGCAAACAGGGGGACACTGAAGCTTTCTTT. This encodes CASSKQGDTEAFF.

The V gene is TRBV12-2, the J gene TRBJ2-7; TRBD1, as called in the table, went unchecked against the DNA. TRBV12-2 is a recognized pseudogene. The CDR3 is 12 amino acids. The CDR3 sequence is CAPSPGLREQYF. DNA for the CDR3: TGTGCACCCAGCCCAGGGCTCAGGGAGCAGTACTTC.

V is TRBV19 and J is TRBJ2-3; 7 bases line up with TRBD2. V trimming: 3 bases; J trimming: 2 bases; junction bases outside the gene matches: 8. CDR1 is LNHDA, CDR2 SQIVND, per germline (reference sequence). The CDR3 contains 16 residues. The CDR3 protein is CASSIMSSGDTDTQYF. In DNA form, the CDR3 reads TGTGCCAGTAGTATCATGTCGAGCGGGGACACAGATACGCAGTATTTT.

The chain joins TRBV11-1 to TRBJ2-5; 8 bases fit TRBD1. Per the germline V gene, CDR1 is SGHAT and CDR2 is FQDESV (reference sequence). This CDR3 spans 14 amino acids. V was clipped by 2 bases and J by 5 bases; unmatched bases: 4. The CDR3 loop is CASSLRQGSETQYF. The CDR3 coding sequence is TGTGCCAGCAGCTTACGACAGGGGTCGGAGACCCAGTACTTC. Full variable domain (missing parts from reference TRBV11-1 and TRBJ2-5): EAEVAQSPRYKITEKSQAVAFWCDPISGHATLYWYRQILGQGPELLVQFQDESVVDDSQLPKDRFSAERLKGVDSTLKIQPAELGDSAMYLCASSLRQGSETQYFGPGTRLLVL.

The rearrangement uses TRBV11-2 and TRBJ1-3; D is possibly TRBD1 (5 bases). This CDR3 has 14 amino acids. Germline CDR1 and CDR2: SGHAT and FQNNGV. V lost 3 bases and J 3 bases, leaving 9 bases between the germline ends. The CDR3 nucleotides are TGTGCCAGCAGCTTGGGACTCATTGGAAACACCATATATTTT. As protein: CASSLGLIGNTIYF.

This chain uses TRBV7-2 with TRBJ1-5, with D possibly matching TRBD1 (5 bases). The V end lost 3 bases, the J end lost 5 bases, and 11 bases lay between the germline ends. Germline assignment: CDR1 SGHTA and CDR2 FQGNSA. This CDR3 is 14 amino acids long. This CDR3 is CASSFYGTDQPQHF. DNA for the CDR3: TGTGCCAGCAGCTTTTATGGGACTGATCAGCCCCAGCATTTT.

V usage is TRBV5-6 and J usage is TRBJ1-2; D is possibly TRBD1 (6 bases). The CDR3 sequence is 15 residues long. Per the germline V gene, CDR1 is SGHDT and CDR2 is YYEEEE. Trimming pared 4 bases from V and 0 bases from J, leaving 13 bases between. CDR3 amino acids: CASSQRDIANYGYTF. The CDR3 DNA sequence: TGTGCCAGCAGCCAACGGGACATAGCTAACTATGGCTACACCTTC.

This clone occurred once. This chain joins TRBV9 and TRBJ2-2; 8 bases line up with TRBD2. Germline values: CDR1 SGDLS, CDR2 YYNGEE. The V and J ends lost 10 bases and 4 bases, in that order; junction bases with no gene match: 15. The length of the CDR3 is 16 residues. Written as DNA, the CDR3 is TGTGCCCGCACTCCCGGGGGGGGGCGGGGCACCGGGGAGCTGTTTTTT. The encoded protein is CARTPGGGRGTGELFF.

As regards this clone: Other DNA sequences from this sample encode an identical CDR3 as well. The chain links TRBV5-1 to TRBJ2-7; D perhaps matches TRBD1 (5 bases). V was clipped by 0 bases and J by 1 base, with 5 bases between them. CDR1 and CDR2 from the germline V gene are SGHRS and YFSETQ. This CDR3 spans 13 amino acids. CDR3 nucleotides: TGCGCCAGCAGCTTGGGACAGTCCTACGAGCAGTACTTC. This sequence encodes CASSLGQSYEQYF. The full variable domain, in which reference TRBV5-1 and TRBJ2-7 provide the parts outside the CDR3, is KAGVTQTPRYLIKTRGQQVTLSCSPISGHRSVSWYQQTPGQGLQFLFEYFSETQRNKGNFPGRFSGRQFSNSRSEMNVSTLELGDSALYLCASSLGQSYEQYFGPGTRLTVT.

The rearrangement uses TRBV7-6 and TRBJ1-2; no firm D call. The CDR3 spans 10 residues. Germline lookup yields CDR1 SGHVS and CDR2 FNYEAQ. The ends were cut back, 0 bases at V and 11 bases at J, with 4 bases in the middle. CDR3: CASSLASYTF. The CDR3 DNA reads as TGTGCCAGCAGCTTAGCGTCATACACCTTC.

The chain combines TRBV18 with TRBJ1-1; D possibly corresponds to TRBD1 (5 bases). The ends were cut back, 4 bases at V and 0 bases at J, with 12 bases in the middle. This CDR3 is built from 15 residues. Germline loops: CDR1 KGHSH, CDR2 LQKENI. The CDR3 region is CASSQGAALNTEAFF. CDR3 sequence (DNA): TGTGCCAGCTCACAAGGGGCAGCCTTGAACACTGAAGCTTTCTTT.

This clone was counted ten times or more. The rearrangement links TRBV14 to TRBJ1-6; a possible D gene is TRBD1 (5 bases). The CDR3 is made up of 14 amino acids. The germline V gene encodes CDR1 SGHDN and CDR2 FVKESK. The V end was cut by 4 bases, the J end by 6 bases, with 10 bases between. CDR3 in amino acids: CASSPGLINSPLHF. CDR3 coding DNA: TGTGCCAGCAGCCCGGGACTGATTAATTCACCCCTCCACTTT.

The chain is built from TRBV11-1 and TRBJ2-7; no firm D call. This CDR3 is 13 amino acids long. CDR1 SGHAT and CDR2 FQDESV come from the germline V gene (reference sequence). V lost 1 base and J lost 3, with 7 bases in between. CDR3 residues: CASSLDRSYEQYF. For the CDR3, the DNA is TGTGCCAGCAGCTTAGACAGAAGCTACGAGCAGTACTTC. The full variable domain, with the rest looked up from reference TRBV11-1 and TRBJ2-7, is EAEVAQSPRYKITEKSQAVAFWCDPISGHATLYWYRQILGQGPELLVQFQDESVVDDSQLPKDRFSAERLKGVDSTLKIQPAELGDSAMYLCASSLDRSYEQYFGPGTRLTVT.

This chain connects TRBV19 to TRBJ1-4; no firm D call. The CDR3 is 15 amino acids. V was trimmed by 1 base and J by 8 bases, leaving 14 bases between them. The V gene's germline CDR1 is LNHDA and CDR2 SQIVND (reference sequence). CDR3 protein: CASSIGSRRWEKLFF. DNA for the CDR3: TGTGCCAGTAGTATAGGGAGCCGGCGGTGGGAAAAACTGTTTTTT.

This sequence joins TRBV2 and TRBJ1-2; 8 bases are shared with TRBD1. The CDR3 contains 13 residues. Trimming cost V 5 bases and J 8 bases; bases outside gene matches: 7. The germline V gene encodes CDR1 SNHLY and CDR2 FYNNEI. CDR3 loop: CASSRQGQGGYTF. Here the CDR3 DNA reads TGTGCCAGCAGTCGACAGGGGCAAGGCGGCTACACCTTC.

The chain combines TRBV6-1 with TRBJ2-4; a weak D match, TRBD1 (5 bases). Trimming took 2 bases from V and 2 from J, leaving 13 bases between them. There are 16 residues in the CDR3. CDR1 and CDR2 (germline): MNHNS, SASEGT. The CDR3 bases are TGTGCCAGCAGTGAATGGCAGGGTGGGACCAAAAACATTCAGTACTTC. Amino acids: CASSEWQGGTKNIQYF.

CDR3 protein: CASRGDTEAFF. DNA of the CDR3: TGTGCCAGCAGAGGGGACACTGAAGCTTTCTTT. V usage is TRBV6-1 and J usage is TRBJ1-1; perhaps TRBD1 as D (5 bases). Trimming removed 6 bases from V and 3 bases from J, with 5 bases in between. Germline V gene lookup returns CDR1 MNHNS and CDR2 SASEGT. There are 11 residues in the CDR3.

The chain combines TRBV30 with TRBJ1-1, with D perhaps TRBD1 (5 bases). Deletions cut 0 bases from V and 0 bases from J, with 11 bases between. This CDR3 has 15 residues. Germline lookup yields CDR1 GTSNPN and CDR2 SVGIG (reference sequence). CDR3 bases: TGTGCCTGGAGTGTAAGGGCAGGGATGAACACTGAAGCTTTCTTT. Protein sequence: CAWSVRAGMNTEAFF.

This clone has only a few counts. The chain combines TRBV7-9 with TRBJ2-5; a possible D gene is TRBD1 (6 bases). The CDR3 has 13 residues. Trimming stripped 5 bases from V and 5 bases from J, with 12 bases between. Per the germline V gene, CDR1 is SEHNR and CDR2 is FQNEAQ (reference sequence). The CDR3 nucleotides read TGTGCCAGCAGCCTAAACAGGGTCGAGACCCAGTACTTC. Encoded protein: CASSLNRVETQYF.

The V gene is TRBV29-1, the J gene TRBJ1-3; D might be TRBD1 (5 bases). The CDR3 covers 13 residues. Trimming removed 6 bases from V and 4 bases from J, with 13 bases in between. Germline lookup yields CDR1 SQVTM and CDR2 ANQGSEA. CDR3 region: CSVGGSKGNTIYF. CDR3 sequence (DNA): TGCAGCGTGGGGGGATCTAAAGGAAACACCATATATTTT.

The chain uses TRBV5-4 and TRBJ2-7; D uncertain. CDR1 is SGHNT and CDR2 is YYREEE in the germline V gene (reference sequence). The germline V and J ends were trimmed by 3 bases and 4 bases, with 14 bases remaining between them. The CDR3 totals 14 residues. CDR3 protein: CASSSASPPYEQYF. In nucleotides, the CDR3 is TGTGCCAGCAGCTCCGCGAGTCCACCTTACGAGCAGTACTTC.

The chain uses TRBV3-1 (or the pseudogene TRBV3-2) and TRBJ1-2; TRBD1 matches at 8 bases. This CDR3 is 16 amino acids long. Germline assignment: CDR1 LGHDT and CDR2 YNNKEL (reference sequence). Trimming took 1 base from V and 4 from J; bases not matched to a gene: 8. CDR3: CASSQVRDRPSYGYTF. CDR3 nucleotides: TGTGCCAGCAGCCAAGTCCGGGACAGGCCGTCCTATGGCTACACCTTC.

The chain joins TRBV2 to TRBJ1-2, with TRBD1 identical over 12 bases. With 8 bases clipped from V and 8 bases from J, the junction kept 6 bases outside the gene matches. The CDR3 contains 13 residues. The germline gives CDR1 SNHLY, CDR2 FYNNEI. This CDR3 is CASGTGGAPGYTF. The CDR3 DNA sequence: TGTGCCAGCGGGACAGGGGGCGCCCCGGGCTACACCTTC.

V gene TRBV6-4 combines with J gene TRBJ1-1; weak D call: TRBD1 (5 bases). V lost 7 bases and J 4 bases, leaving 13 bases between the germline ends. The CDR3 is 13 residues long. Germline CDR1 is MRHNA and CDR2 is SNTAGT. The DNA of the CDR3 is TGTGCCAGCACCCTCAGGGAGGGCACTGAAGCTTTCTTT. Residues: CASTLREGTEAFF.

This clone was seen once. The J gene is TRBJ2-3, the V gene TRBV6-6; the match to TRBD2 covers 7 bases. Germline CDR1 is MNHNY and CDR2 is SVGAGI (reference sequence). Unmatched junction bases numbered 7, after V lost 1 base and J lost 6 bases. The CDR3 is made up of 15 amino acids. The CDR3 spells CASSYWRGTGDTQYF. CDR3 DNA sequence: TGTGCCAGCAGTTACTGGCGGGGGACCGGGGATACGCAGTATTTT.

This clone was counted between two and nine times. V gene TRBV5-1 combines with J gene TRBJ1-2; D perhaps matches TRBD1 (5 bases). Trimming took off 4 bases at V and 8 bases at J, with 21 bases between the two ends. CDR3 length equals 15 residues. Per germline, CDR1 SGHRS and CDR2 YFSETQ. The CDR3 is CASSITGWEDGGYTF. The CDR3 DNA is TGCGCCAGCAGCATCACAGGTTGGGAAGATGGGGGCTACACCTTC.